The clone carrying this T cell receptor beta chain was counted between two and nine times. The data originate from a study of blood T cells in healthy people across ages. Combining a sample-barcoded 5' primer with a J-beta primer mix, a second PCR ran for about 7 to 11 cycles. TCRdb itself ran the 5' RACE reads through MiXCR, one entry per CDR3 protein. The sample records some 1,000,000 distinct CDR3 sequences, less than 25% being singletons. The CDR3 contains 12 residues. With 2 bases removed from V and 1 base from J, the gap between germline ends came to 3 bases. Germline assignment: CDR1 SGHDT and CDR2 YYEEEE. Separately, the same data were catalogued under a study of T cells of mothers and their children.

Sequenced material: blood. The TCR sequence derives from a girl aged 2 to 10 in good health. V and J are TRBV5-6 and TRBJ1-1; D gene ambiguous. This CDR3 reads CASSFQNTEAFF. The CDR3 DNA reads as TGTGCCAGCAGCTTCCAGAACACTGAAGCTTTCTTT.